This TCR beta chain is drawn from a study of CD4 T cells in relation to SARS-CoV-2 and coronaviruses listed by TCRdb under 2021. Broadly, across the study: In the ViraFEST assay, PBMCs were cultured with antigen for roughly 11 days, after which TCR beta CDR3s were sequenced to identify antigen-specific clonal expansions. An HIV-1 Nef peptide pool or a no-peptide culture served as the negative reference condition. Patient-derived lymphoblastoid cell lines were used to map the HLA restriction of shared crossreactive spike epitopes. At the level of individual TCR clonotypes, the study measured memory CD4+ T cell crossreactivity between SARS-CoV-2 spike protein and common cold coronavirus spike proteins. The Adaptive Biotechnologies TCR-sequencing kit was used to sequence samples from three pre-COVID donors and the naive versus memory experiments, whereas other data were Illumina-based. Expansion assays from other donors in the study were sequenced with a different, Illumina-based TCR-beta assay.

What the authors observed across the whole study: Small numbers of patients and of tested TCRs were a limitation of the study. Significantly weaker SARS-CoV-2-driven expansion was shown by crossreactive clones than by monoreactive clones, consistent with antigenic imprinting. Memory CD4+ clonotypes crossrecognizing SARS-CoV-2 and at least one common cold coronavirus spike were found in about 61% of donors. Since the crossreactivity analysis centred on spike protein, crossreactivity against other viral proteins was not assessed. No donor contributed both pre-pandemic and post-infection samples, which limited tracing the source of pre-existing responses.

To note about this clone: The clone's antigen remains unknown. Base qualities are not at hand, and no much larger clone is one base apart.

Receptors were amplified or captured by the immunoSEQ multiplex PCR assay. The study's processing was this. Preprocessing removed nonproductive sequences and CDR3s not starting with C, not ending with F or W, or shorter than 7 amino acids. Antigen-specific clonotypes were called with the MANAFEST web app, based on expansion relative to reference and other culture wells. To be counted as positive, a clone had to show significant expansion compared with the reference culture, at an FDR below 0.05, in 2 of 3 replicate wells. A further requirement for positive clones was significant expansion compared with all other tandem wells, along with an odds ratio above 5. After three terminal residues were trimmed from each end, CDR3 homology was quantified as pairwise Levenshtein distance using the stringdist R package. What TCRdb holds here is the immuneACCESS table cut down to in-frame rearrangements. Part of the clones is not present; checked against another copy, under half of the missing clones reflect an unresolved V gene, and the others are unexplained. The D gene and trimming were derived from the DNA, and the V and J assignments and clone size from that table. For this sample there are approximately 22,000 clones; around 67% appear just once. The ten largest clones add up to about a sixth of the sample.

CD4+ T cells from unexposed donors were collected before the COVID-19 pandemic (2011-2018). Following 10 days of culture, the EasySep CD4+ T cell isolation kit was used to isolate CD4+ T cells. Unexposed donor CD4+ T cells were tested for reactivity to SARS-CoV-2 S and N and four common cold coronavirus spike pools, as cell number allowed. Each well received around 1.8 million PBMCs, cultured in IMDM supplemented with approximately 5.2% human AB serum and 9.5 to 10 IU/ml IL-2. Half of the culture medium was replaced with fresh IL-2-containing medium on days 3 and 7. Triplicate replicate wells were generally used for each peptide culture condition. Leukapheresis product for the unexposed donors was purchased commercially. Ficoll-Paque PLUS gradient centrifugation was used to isolate PBMCs from leukapheresis product or whole blood. PBMCs were either cryopreserved at -140°C or used fresh in the expansion assay. The QIAamp Micro DNA Kit was used to extract genomic DNA from the CD4+ T cells.

This receptor was taken from a human donor in good health. The source material was CD4+ T cells from PBMCs, cultured in vitro.

The DNA sequence follows: TGTGCCAGCAGCGCAAAGGGTGTCGACAATGAGCAGTTCTTC. It codes for CASSAKGVDNEQFF. This chain joins TRBV5-8 to TRBJ2-1, with no D gene named confidently. From the germline V gene, CDR1 is SGHTS and CDR2 is YDEGEE. From its cysteine to its phenylalanine, the CDR3 spans 14 amino acids. Only the CDR3 region is kept as DNA, spanning 42 bases read in frame from base 1. A distance of 13 bases separates the germline ends of V and J, which lose 4 bases and 5 bases respectively.